The entry below describes one TCR beta chain. Its antigen is not known. The data were obtained in a study of cytomegalovirus exposure and HLA in healthy donors. Overall study: A previous analysis identified approximately 110 million unique TCR beta sequences derived from around 200 million T cells. Study observations and caveats: In a later analysis, TCR beta V- and J-gene trimming was associated with a missense DCLRE1C variant. Being productive about 90% or about 30% of the time was typical of most TCR beta V segments in an earlier analysis.

The CDR3 has 15 amino acids. Germline V lookup: CDR1 KGHSH, CDR2 LQKENI. Losses at the gene ends were 0 bases for V and 3 bases for J; bases not matched to a gene: 4. With 60 Vbeta and 13 Jbeta primers, the PCR was carried out. The table came from immunoSEQ multiplex PCR; TCRdb's copy has only in-frame clones and leaves some out. The sample carries 180,000 or so clones, 70% to 90% recorded once. The J gene is TRBJ1-2, the V gene TRBV18; 7 positions agree with TRBD1. The receptor's source is a man aged 18 to 30 in good health and CMV-seropositive. The sample was PBMCs. The CDR3 DNA sequence: TGTGCCAGCTCACCACCCAGGACAGGAGACTATGGCTACACCTTC. Protein product: CASSPPRTGDYGYTF.